Listed here are 28 T cell receptor beta chains from one sample, sequenced in a study of control samples from healthy donors and cancer patients. TCRdb keeps only in-frame clones here, not all; method: immunoSEQ multiplex PCR. The sample includes around 190,000 clones, about 90% of them seen just once. The sequenced sample was blood. The receptors derive from a woman aged 45-65 years in good health.

The rearrangement joins TRBV6-4 to TRBJ2-1; 10 bases map to TRBD2. The CDR3 totals 15 residues. The V segment lost 0 bases and the J segment 6 bases; nucleotides outside the gene matches: 2. CDR1 MRHNA and CDR2 SNTAGT come from the germline V gene. CDR3 sequence reads: CASSDSLAGVNEQFF. For the CDR3, the DNA is TGTGCCAGCAGTGACTCCCTAGCGGGAGTCAATGAGCAGTTCTTC.

The rearrangement joins TRBV6-5 to TRBJ2-7; D remains unclear. The CDR3 spans 15 residues. Germline CDR1 MNHEY, CDR2 SVGAGI. Between the trimmed V and J ends, which lost 2 bases and 3 bases, there was a span of 14 bases. CDR3 DNA: TGTGCCAGCAGTTACCGGGCCGGTCTTGGCTACGAGCAGTACTTC. Its protein is CASSYRAGLGYEQYF.

V and J are TRBV28 and TRBJ1-2; TRBD1 matches at 8 bases. The V segment lost 6 bases and the J segment 3 bases; nucleotides outside the gene matches: 9. Germline CDR1 MDHEN, CDR2 SYDVKM. CDR3 size: 15 residues. The CDR3: CASRARGQAHYGYTF. CDR3 nucleotide sequence: TGTGCCAGCAGAGCGCGGGGACAGGCACACTATGGCTACACCTTC.

The chain links TRBV24-1 to TRBJ2-6; 7 positions agree with TRBD1. CDR3 length equals 16 residues. Trimming removed 4 bases from V and 2 bases from J; junction bases left unmatched: 4. Germline V gene data show CDR1 as KGHDR and CDR2 as SFDVKD. In DNA, the CDR3 is TGTGCCACCAGTGACCACAGGGGCGCTGGGGCCAACGTCCTGACTTTC. Protein sequence: CATSDHRGAGANVLTF.

The gene calls are TRBV18 and TRBJ2-5; TRBD2 aligns across 9 bases. V dropped 3 bases and J dropped 5; count of bases not matched to a gene: 16. The CDR3 extends over 18 amino acids. Germline assignment: CDR1 KGHSH and CDR2 LQKENI. In DNA, the CDR3 is TGTGCCAGCTCACCTCTCGCGGGGGGGCCCGGAGGTGATGAGACCCAGTACTTC. Amino acid sequence: CASSPLAGGPGGDETQYF.

This rearrangement joins TRBV5-5 to TRBJ1-1, with D perhaps TRBD1 (5 bases). This CDR3 has 12 amino acids. The V gene lost 1 base and the J gene lost 9 bases, with 10 bases spanning the gap. CDR1 is SGHKS, CDR2 YYEKEE, per germline (reference sequence). CDR3: CASSLLGGQAFF. The DNA for the CDR3 is TGTGCCAGCAGCTTGTTGGGGGGACAAGCTTTCTTT.

V is TRBV29-1 and J is TRBJ2-1; 7 bases agree with TRBD1. Germline lookup yields CDR1 SQVTM and CDR2 ANQGSEA. The V gene end was trimmed by 6 bases and the J gene end by 2 bases; junction bases not matched to a gene: 4. CDR3 size: 13 residues. Written as DNA, the CDR3 is TGCAGCGTCAGGACAGGCGCCTACAATGAGCAGTTCTTC. Amino acids: CSVRTGAYNEQFF.

The count of this clone is one. This chain uses TRBV5-1 with TRBJ2-3; D unresolved. The CDR3 is 12 residues long. The germline V gene encodes CDR1 SGHRS and CDR2 YFSETQ. Trimming stripped 2 bases from V and 5 bases from J, with 6 bases between. CDR3 DNA sequence: TGCGCCAGCAGCTTACAAGGAGATACGCAGTATTTT. This translates into CASSLQGDTQYF.

This chain uses TRBV5-4 with TRBJ2-2; no clear D. The CDR3 contains 14 residues. Germline CDR1 SGHNT, CDR2 YYREEE (reference sequence). Trimming took off 4 bases at V and 1 base at J, with 8 bases between the two ends. In DNA, the CDR3 is TGTGCCAGCAGCCCTACAGAGAACACCGGGGAGCTGTTTTTT. This translates into CASSPTENTGELFF.

This clone was counted only a few times. The chain joins TRBV11-1 to TRBJ2-3; D not certain. The length of the CDR3 is 15 residues. The V end lost 2 bases, the J end lost 3 bases, and 12 bases lay between the germline ends. Germline-derived CDR1 and CDR2 are SGHAT and FQDESV (reference sequence). CDR3 region: CASSLLWADTDTQYF. For the CDR3, the DNA is TGTGCCAGCAGCTTACTTTGGGCCGATACAGATACGCAGTATTTT.

The rearrangement joins TRBV6-2 or TRBV6-3 to TRBJ1-1; possible D gene TRBD1, 5 bases. The CDR3 extends over 11 amino acids. Looked up from germline, CDR1 is MNHEY and CDR2 is SVGEGT. The V end lost 2 bases, the J end lost 7 bases, and 5 bases lay between the germline ends. This chain's CDR3 is CASSYQGEAFF. For the CDR3, the DNA is TGTGCCAGCAGTTACCAGGGTGAAGCTTTCTTT.

The chain joins TRBV14 to TRBJ1-4; tentative D call: TRBD1 (5 bases). The CDR3 runs to 13 residues. The germline V gene has CDR1 SGHDN and CDR2 FVKESK. The ends were cut back, 7 bases at V and 7 bases at J, with 13 bases in the middle. The CDR3 region is CASNRARGEKLFF. DNA for the CDR3: TGTGCCAGCAACCGCGCGAGGGGTGAAAAACTGTTTTTT.

This chain links TRBV25-1 with TRBJ1-1, with D uncertain. CDR1 is MGHDK and CDR2 is SYGVNS in the germline V gene. V lost 4 bases and J 10 bases, leaving 10 bases between the germline ends. The CDR3 covers 11 residues. The CDR3 DNA follows: TGTGCCAGCAGTGCCCCCCCGGTAGCTTTCTTT. Its translation: CASSAPPVAFF.

The rearrangement joins TRBV5-6 to TRBJ1-2; the match to TRBD1 covers 11 bases. The length of the CDR3 is 16 residues. Germline assignment: CDR1 SGHDT and CDR2 YYEEEE. Unmatched junction bases numbered 6, after V lost 1 base and J lost 4 bases. CDR3: CASSLSWTGGFYGYTF. In DNA form, the CDR3 reads TGTGCCAGCAGCTTGAGTTGGACAGGGGGCTTCTATGGCTACACCTTC.

The chain has TRBV7-9 and TRBJ1-5, with 8 bases fitting TRBD1. The germline CDR1 and CDR2 sequences are SEHNR and FQNEAQ (reference sequence). The CDR3 is 17 residues long. The J segment lost 1 base and the V segment lost 1 base, leaving 6 bases of the junction unmatched. In DNA, the CDR3 is TGTGCCAGCAGCTTAGGTCAGGGGGCTCAGAGCAATCAGCCCCAGCATTTT. This gives the protein CASSLGQGAQSNQPQHF.

The chain uses TRBV10-3 and TRBJ2-1; 7 positions agree with TRBD2. CDR3 length: 14 amino acids. Losses at the gene ends were 3 bases for V and 9 bases for J; bases not matched to a gene: 8. Per germline, CDR1 ENHRY and CDR2 SYGVKD. The CDR3 nucleotides are TGTGCCATCAGTGAAGATAACACTAGCGTTGAGCAGTTCTTC. Residues: CAISEDNTSVEQFF.

The chain recombines TRBV5-1 with TRBJ2-5; TRBD1 matches 7 bases. The CDR3 is 15 amino acids. The V gene's germline CDR1 is SGHRS and CDR2 YFSETQ. V trimming: 2 bases; J trimming: 0 bases; junction bases outside the gene matches: 4. CDR3 bases: TGCGCCAGCAGCTTCCAGGGGGTATACCAAGAGACCCAGTACTTC. It translates to CASSFQGVYQETQYF.

The chain is built from TRBV6-2 or TRBV6-3 and TRBJ2-7, with D maybe TRBD2 (5 bases). Germline V gives CDR1 MNHEY, CDR2 SVGEGT. The V and J ends lost 5 bases and 2 bases respectively, with 19 bases between them. This CDR3 has 16 amino acids. The CDR3 here is CASSIIIGVSPYEQYF. DNA of the CDR3: TGTGCCAGCAGTATCATAATCGGGGTTTCTCCCTACGAGCAGTACTTC.

The chain joins TRBV7-6 to TRBJ2-1; no definite D call. Trimming took 4 bases from V and 9 from J, leaving 13 bases between them. The CDR3 is 13 amino acids. Germline assignment: CDR1 SGHVS and CDR2 FNYEAQ. The CDR3 DNA reads TGTGCCAGCAGCTCAGACACTAACGGTGAGCAGTTCTTC. This sequence encodes CASSSDTNGEQFF.

The chain has TRBV6-6 and TRBJ1-6, with D perhaps TRBD1 (5 bases). Germline-derived CDR1 and CDR2 are MNHNY and SVGAGI (reference sequence). CDR3 length equals 15 residues. The V and J ends lost 5 bases and 9 bases respectively, with 17 bases between them. Here the CDR3 DNA reads TGTGCCAGCAGTGACGAGGTCCATGGGGGTTCACCCCTCCACTTT. The encoded protein is CASSDEVHGGSPLHF.

The rearrangement joins TRBV4-3 to TRBJ2-7, with 7 bases matching TRBD2. The CDR3 is 14 amino acids. Per germline, CDR1 LGHNA and CDR2 YSLEER. After removal of 4 bases from V and 2 bases from J, the junction contained 5 bases not matched to a gene. The CDR3 coding sequence is TGCGCCAGCAGCCTCAGCCTAGCGGCCTACGAGCAGTACTTC. Residues: CASSLSLAAYEQYF.

This clone was seen more than once but under ten times. This sequence joins TRBV30 and TRBJ1-5; no definite D call. This CDR3 comprises 13 residues. V was cut by 0 bases and J by 0 bases, with 3 bases left in between. Germline V CDR1 and CDR2: GTSNPN, SVGIG (reference sequence). The CDR3 sequence is CAWSVYSNQPQHF. DNA for the CDR3: TGTGCCTGGAGTGTTTATAGCAATCAGCCCCAGCATTTT.

This clone was detected once. CDR3 DNA sequence: TGTGCCAGCAGTCAAGGCGCCGGGACAGGAGTTTACGAGCAGTACTTC. As protein: CASSQGAGTGVYEQYF. The chain uses TRBV6-6 and TRBJ2-7; 8 bases line up with TRBD1. Per the germline V gene, CDR1 is MNHNY and CDR2 is SVGAGI (reference sequence). Trimming cost V 5 bases and J 4 bases; bases outside gene matches: 13. The CDR3 is 16 residues long.

This chain joins TRBV18 and TRBJ1-1, with D hard to call. The CDR3 loop spans 16 amino acids. The germline CDR1 and CDR2 sequences are KGHSH and LQKENI. V was clipped by 1 base and J by 1 base, with 13 bases between them. The CDR3 region is CASSPQKGRGNTEAFF. The DNA of the CDR3 is TGTGCCAGCTCACCACAAAAAGGAAGAGGGAACACTGAAGCTTTCTTT.

The chain combines TRBV6-1 with TRBJ1-5; TRBD1 aligns across 8 bases. The trim removed 0 bases at V and 7 bases at J, leaving 8 bases unmatched. Germline CDR1 is MNHNS and CDR2 is SASEGT. The CDR3 totals 16 residues. CDR3 residues: CASSEARAGGTQPQHF. In nucleotides, the CDR3 is TGTGCCAGCAGTGAAGCGCGGGCAGGGGGCACCCAGCCCCAGCATTTT.

V is TRBV27 and J is TRBJ1-1; 9 bases agree with TRBD1. The trim removed 6 bases at V and 2 bases at J, leaving 7 bases unmatched. CDR1 is MNHEY, CDR2 SMNVEV, per germline (reference sequence). The CDR3 loop spans 15 amino acids. CDR3 nucleotide sequence: TGTGCCAGCAGGGGGGACAGGGTCAGTAACACTGAAGCTTTCTTT. This encodes CASRGDRVSNTEAFF.

This chain links TRBV4-2 with TRBJ2-5; 9 bases fit TRBD1. The V and J ends lost 5 bases and 5 bases, in that order; junction bases with no gene match: 12. Germline V gives CDR1 LGHNA, CDR2 YNFKEQ. This CDR3 has 16 amino acids. CDR3 bases: TGTGCCAGCAGCAATACAGGGGGCCGCCCCGAGGAGACCCAGTACTTC. Its protein product is CASSNTGGRPEETQYF.

The gene calls are TRBV30 and TRBJ2-7, with a possible D match to TRBD1 (5 bases). CDR3 length equals 14 residues. Trimming stripped 2 bases from V and 6 bases from J, with 17 bases between. Germline V CDR1 and CDR2: GTSNPN, SVGIG (reference sequence). CDR3 amino acids: CAWSIGAQSSEQYF. DNA for the CDR3: TGTGCCTGGAGTATAGGGGCCCAATCCAGCGAGCAGTACTTC.